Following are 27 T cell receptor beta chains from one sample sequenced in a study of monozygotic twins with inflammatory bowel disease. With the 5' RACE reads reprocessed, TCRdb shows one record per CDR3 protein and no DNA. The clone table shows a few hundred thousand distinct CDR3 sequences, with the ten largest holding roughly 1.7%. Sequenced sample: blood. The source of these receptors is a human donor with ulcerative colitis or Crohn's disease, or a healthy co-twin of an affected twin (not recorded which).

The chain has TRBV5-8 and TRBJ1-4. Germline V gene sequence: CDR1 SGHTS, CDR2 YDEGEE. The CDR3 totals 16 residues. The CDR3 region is CASSLGTTSTNEKLFF. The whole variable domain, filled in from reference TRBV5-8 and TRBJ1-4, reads EAGVTQSPTHLIKTRGQQATLRCSPISGHTSVYWYQQALGLGLQFLLWYDEGEERNRGNFPPRFSGRQFPNYSSELNVNALELEDSALYLCASSLGTTSTNEKLFFGSGTQLSVL.

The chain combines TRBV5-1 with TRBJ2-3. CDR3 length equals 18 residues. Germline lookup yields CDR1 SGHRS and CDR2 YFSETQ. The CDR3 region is CASSSGPVRPTGTDTQYF. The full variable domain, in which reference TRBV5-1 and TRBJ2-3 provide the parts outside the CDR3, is KAGVTQTPRYLIKTRGQQVTLSCSPISGHRSVSWYQQTPGQGLQFLFEYFSETQRNKGNFPGRFSGRQFSNSRSEMNVSTLELGDSALYLCASSSGPVRPTGTDTQYFGPGTRLTVL.

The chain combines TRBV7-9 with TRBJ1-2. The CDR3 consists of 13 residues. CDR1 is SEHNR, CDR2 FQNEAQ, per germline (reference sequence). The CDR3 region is CASSLGFADGYTF. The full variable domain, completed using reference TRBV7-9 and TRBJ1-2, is DTGVSQNPRHKITKRGQNVTFRCDPISEHNRLYWYRQTLGQGPEFLTYFQNEAQLEKSRLLSDRFSAERPKGSFSTLEIQRTEQGDSAMYLCASSLGFADGYTFGSGTRLTVV.

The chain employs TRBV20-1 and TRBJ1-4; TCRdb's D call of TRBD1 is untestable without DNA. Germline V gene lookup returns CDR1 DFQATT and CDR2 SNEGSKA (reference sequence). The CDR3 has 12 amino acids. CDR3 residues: CSATGTVEKLFF.

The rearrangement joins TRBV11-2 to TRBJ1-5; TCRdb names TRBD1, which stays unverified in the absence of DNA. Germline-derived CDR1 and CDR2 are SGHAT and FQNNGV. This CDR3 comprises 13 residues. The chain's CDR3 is CASSLRQSEPQHF.

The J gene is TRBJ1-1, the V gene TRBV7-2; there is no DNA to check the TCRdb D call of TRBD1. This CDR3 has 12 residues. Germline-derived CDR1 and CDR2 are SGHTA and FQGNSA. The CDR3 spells CASSLDRREAFF.

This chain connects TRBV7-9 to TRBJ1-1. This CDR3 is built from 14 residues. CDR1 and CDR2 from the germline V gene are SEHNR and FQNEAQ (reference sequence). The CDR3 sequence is CASSRMAAGTEAFF.

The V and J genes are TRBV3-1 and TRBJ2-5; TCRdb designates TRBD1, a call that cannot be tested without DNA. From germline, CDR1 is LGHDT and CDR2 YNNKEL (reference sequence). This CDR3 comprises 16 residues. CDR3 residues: CASSHTPKGPGETQYF.

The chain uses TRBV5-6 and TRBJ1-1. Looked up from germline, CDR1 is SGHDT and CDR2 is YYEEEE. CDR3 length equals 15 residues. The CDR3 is CASILGQVMNTEAFF.

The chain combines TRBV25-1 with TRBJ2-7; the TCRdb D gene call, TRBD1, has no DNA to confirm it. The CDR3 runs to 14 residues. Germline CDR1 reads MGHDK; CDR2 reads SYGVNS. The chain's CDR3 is CASSEPGFSYEQYF.

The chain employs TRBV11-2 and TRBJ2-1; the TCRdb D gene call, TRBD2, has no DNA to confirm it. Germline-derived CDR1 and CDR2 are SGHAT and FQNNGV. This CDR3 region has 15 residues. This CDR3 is CASSLGLAPGNEQFF.

The CDR3 loop reads CASSPLATEAFF. This rearrangement joins TRBV12-3 or TRBV12-4 to TRBJ1-1; TCRdb's D call of TRBD1 is untestable without DNA. The CDR3 sequence is 12 residues long.

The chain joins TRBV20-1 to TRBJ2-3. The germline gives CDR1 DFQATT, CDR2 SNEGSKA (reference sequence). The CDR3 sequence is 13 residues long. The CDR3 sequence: CSANPWVGDTQYF.

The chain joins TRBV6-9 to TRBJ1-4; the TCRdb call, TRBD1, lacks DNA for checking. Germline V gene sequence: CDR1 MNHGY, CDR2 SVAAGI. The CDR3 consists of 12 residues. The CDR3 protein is CASDRTVGLGSF.

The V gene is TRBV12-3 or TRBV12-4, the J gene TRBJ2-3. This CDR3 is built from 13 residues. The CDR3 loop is CASSLLDTDTQYF.

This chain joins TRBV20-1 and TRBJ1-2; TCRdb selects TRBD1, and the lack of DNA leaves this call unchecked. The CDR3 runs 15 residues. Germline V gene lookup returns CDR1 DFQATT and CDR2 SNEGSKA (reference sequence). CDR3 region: CSASDSSSGNYGYTF.

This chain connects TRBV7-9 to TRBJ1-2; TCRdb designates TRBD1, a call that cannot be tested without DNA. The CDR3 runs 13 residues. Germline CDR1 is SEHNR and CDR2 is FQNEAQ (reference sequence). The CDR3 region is CASSLAQWDGYTF.

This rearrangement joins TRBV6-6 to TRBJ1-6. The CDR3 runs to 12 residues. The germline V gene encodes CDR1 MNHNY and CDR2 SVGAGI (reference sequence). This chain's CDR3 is CASRDGNSPLHF.

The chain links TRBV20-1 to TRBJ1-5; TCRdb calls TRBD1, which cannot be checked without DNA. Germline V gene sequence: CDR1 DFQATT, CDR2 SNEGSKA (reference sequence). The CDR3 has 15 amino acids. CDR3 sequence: CSARDPGQGFQPQHF.

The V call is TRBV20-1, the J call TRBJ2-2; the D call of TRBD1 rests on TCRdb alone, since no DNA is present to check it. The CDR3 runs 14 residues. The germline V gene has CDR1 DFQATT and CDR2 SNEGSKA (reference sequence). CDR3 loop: CSARDAGGTGELFF.

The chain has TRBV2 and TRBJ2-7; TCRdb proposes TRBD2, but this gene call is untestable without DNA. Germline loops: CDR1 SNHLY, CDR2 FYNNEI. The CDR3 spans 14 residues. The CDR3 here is CASSVGQGSYEQYF.

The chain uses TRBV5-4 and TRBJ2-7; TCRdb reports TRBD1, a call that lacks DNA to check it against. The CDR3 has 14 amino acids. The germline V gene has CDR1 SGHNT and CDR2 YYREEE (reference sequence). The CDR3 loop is CASSPGRTGNEQYF.

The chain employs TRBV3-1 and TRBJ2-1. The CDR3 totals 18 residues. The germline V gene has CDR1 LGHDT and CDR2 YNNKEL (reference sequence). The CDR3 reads CASSQYNRRGSSYNEQFF.

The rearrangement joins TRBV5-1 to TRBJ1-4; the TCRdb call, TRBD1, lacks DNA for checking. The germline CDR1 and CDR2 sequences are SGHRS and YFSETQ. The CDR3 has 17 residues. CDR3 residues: CASSLALRDRSNEKLFF.

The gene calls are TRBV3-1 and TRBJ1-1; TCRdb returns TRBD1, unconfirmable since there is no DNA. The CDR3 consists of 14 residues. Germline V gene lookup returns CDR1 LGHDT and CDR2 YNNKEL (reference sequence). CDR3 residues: CASSPPRGHTEAFF. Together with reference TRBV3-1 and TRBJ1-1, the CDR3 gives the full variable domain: DTAVSQTPKYLVTQMGNDKSIKCEQNLGHDTMYWYKQDSKKFLKIMFSYNNKELIINETVPNRFSPKSPDKAHLNLHINSLELGDSAVYFCASSPPRGHTEAFFGQGTRLTVV.

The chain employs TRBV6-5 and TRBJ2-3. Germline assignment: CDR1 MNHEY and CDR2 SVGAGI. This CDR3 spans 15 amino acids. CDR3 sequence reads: CASSSGRTLTDTQYF.

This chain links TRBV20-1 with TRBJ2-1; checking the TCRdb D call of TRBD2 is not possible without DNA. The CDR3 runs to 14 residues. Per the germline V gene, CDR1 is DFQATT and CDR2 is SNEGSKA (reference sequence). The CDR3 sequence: CSARTSGGYNEQFF.